Only a few counts were recorded for the clone carrying this T cell receptor beta chain. Its matching antigen is unknown. This specimen belongs to a study of blood T cells in healthy people across ages. PBMCs numbering at least 6.5 million were isolated per sample. The J segment lost 7 bases and the V segment lost 2 bases, leaving 8 bases of the junction unmatched. The CDR3 is 14 amino acids. The germline V gene encodes CDR1 SGDLS and CDR2 YYNGEE. For the second PCR, which ran for roughly 6 to 11 cycles, a sample-barcoded 5' primer and a J-beta primer mix were used. The template-switch adaptor, which had 12 random nucleotides, put a tag on each cDNA molecule. TCRdb processed the 5' RACE reads anew with MiXCR; each CDR3 protein has one entry. The sample contains around 900,000 distinct CDR3 sequences, 29% of which appear only once. Whole-study findings and limits: Aged donors had fewer naive CD4+ cells and lower diversity than long-lived donors. With donor CMV status unknown, expanded clonotype changes were possibly confounded.

The rearrangement uses TRBV9 and TRBJ1-2; 7 bases match TRBD1. The sequenced sample was blood. This receptor was identified in a woman older than 75 in good health. CDR3 DNA sequence: TGTGCCAGCAGCGTTTCCGGACAGGTCGCTGGCTACACCTTC. This sequence encodes CASSVSGQVAGYTF. Full variable domain (remainder filled in from reference TRBV9 and TRBJ1-2): DSGVTQTPKHLITATGQRVTLRCSPRSGDLSVYWYQQSLDQGLQFLIQYYNGEERAKGNILERFSAQQFPDLHSELNLSSLELGDSALYFCASSVSGQVAGYTFGSGTRLTVV.